This is a list of T cell receptor beta chains from one sample in a study of response to subunit inactivated influenza vaccine. TCRdb itself ran the RT-PCR reads through MiXCR, one entry per CDR3 protein. The sample has approximately 250,000 distinct CDR3 sequences; less than 15% are singletons. The starting material was non-naive T cells sorted from PBMCs, obtained about 14 days before vaccination. These receptors all stem from a man aged 50-59 years who received an inactivated influenza vaccine. Each CDR3 is given with its conserved first and last residue. The D gene is left open where the match is weak. Expanded clones are given a class, and other clones once, few, many or no size at all.

v_call: TRBV24-1; d_call: TRBD1; clone_size: few; j_call: TRBJ2-1; cdr3_nt: TGTGCCACCAGTGACACGGGACAGGGGGCCTCCTACAATGAGCAGTTCTTC; cdr3_aa: CATSDTGQGASYNEQFF
v_call: TRBV5-5; d_call: .; clone_size: .; j_call: TRBJ1-1; cdr3_nt: TGTGCCAGCAGGCGGGACTTTGGTTCGGGCACTGAAGCTTTCTTT; cdr3_aa: CASRRDFGSGTEAFF
v_call: TRBV20-1; d_call: .; clone_size: .; j_call: TRBJ2-1; cdr3_nt: TGCAGTGCCCCCCGAGTTAGCGGAAGCTCCTACAATGAGCAGTTCTTC; cdr3_aa: CSAPRVSGSSYNEQFF
v_call: TRBV4-3; d_call: .; clone_size: many; j_call: TRBJ1-5; cdr3_nt: TGCGCCAGCAGCCAAGGGGAAGGTCAGCCCCAGCATTTT; cdr3_aa: CASSQGEGQPQHF
v_call: TRBV4-3; d_call: .; clone_size: few; j_call: TRBJ2-7; cdr3_nt: TGCGCCAGCAGCCAAGATTTTCGTTCCGGGTACGAGCAGTACTTC; cdr3_aa: CASSQDFRSGYEQYF
v_call: TRBV28; d_call: .; clone_size: many; j_call: TRBJ1-2; cdr3_nt: TGTGCCAGCAAAGATCCGATGAACTATGGCTACACCTTC; cdr3_aa: CASKDPMNYGYTF
v_call: TRBV20-1; d_call: TRBD1; clone_size: many; j_call: TRBJ1-6; cdr3_nt: TGCAGTGCTACTCCTTTGGGACAGGGAGGAAATTCACCCCTCCACTTT; cdr3_aa: CSATPLGQGGNSPLHF
v_call: TRBV4-3; d_call: .; clone_size: many; j_call: TRBJ2-5; cdr3_nt: TGCGCCAGCAGCCAAGTTCTGGGGGCGTGGGAGACCCAGTACTTC; cdr3_aa: CASSQVLGAWETQYF
v_call: TRBV11-2; d_call: .; clone_size: .; j_call: TRBJ1-6; cdr3_nt: TGTGCCAGCAGCTTAGAATACAGCGGCCATTCACCCCTCCACTTT; cdr3_aa: CASSLEYSGHSPLHF
v_call: TRBV20-1; d_call: .; clone_size: few; j_call: TRBJ1-3; cdr3_nt: TGCAGTGCTCCGCGCCCGACACCCGGAAACACCATATATTTT; cdr3_aa: CSAPRPTPGNTIYF
v_call: TRBV20-1; d_call: TRBD1; clone_size: .; j_call: TRBJ2-1; cdr3_nt: TGCAGGCCCCGGACAGGGGGCTTTTATGATGAGCAGTTCTTC; cdr3_aa: CRPRTGGFYDEQFF
v_call: TRBV14; d_call: .; clone_size: few; j_call: TRBJ1-4; cdr3_nt: TGTGCCAGCAGCCGATGGATCGGACGGCTGAATGAAAAACTGTTTTTT; cdr3_aa: CASSRWIGRLNEKLFF
v_call: TRBV5-1; d_call: TRBD2; clone_size: .; j_call: TRBJ2-6; cdr3_nt: TGCGCCAGCAGCTTACGTAGCGGGGGAGCTGGGGCCAACGTCCTGACTTTC; cdr3_aa: CASSLRSGGAGANVLTF
v_call: TRBV30; d_call: TRBD2; clone_size: few; j_call: TRBJ2-1; cdr3_nt: TGTGCCTGGACCACAGAAAGACCGGGACTACCGGTCCCAACACCAAGCTCCTACAATGAGCAGTTCTTC; cdr3_aa: CAWTTERPGLPVPTPSSYNEQFF
v_call: TRBV6-1; d_call: TRBD2; clone_size: .; j_call: TRBJ2-3; cdr3_nt: TGTGCCAGCAGTGCTTTGGGGCGGGAGTCAGATACGCAGTATTTT; cdr3_aa: CASSALGRESDTQYF
v_call: TRBV5-1; d_call: .; clone_size: .; j_call: TRBJ2-5; cdr3_nt: TGCGCCAGCACCTCGGGGTACCAAGAGACCCAGTACTTC; cdr3_aa: CASTSGYQETQYF
v_call: TRBV18; d_call: TRBD1; clone_size: .; j_call: TRBJ1-4; cdr3_nt: TGTGCCAGCTCACCACGTGCCGGGACAGTTAATGAAAAACTGTTTTTT; cdr3_aa: CASSPRAGTVNEKLFF
v_call: TRBV4-3; d_call: .; clone_size: few; j_call: TRBJ2-1; cdr3_nt: TGCGCCAGCAGCCAAGATTCGCGAGGATACAATGAGCAGTTCTTC; cdr3_aa: CASSQDSRGYNEQFF
v_call: TRBV21-1; d_call: .; clone_size: .; j_call: TRBJ2-2; cdr3_nt: TGTGCCACCAAAGAGATAGCGGGACCAAAGGGGGTCACCGGGGAGCTGTTTTTT; cdr3_aa: CATKEIAGPKGVTGELFF
v_call: TRBV7-2; d_call: .; clone_size: .; j_call: TRBJ2-7; cdr3_nt: TGTGCCAGCAGCTTTAATGCCTACGAGCAGTACTTC; cdr3_aa: CASSFNAYEQYF
v_call: TRBV7-9; d_call: .; clone_size: few; j_call: TRBJ2-5; cdr3_nt: TGTGCCAGCAGCTTAGCGGTAAAGACCCAGTACTTC; cdr3_aa: CASSLAVKTQYF
v_call: TRBV6-1; d_call: TRBD1; clone_size: .; j_call: TRBJ1-2; cdr3_nt: TGTGCCACGACGGGGGACAGGGGGATCGGCTACACCTTC; cdr3_aa: CATTGDRGIGYTF
v_call: TRBV2; d_call: .; clone_size: few; j_call: TRBJ2-7; cdr3_nt: TGTGCCAGCAAAACTAGTACCTACGAGCAGTACTTC; cdr3_aa: CASKTSTYEQYF
v_call: TRBV6-1; d_call: TRBD1; clone_size: .; j_call: TRBJ2-7; cdr3_nt: TGTGCCAGCAGTGAAGCGGGTTGGGACAGTTCCTACGAGCAGTACTTC; cdr3_aa: CASSEAGWDSSYEQYF
v_call: TRBV6-1; d_call: .; clone_size: few; j_call: TRBJ1-2; cdr3_nt: TGTGCCAGCAGTGAGGGCAGGGTCACAGCTAACTATGGCTACACCTTC; cdr3_aa: CASSEGRVTANYGYTF
v_call: TRBV29-1; d_call: .; clone_size: few; j_call: TRBJ2-5; cdr3_nt: TGCAGCGTTTCCTACCCGGGACCCCAAGAGACCCAGTACTTC; cdr3_aa: CSVSYPGPQETQYF
v_call: TRBV19; d_call: .; clone_size: .; j_call: TRBJ2-7; cdr3_nt: TGTGCCAGTAGTATATTAGGGCAGAGCTACGAGCAGTACTTC; cdr3_aa: CASSILGQSYEQYF
v_call: TRBV5-1; d_call: TRBD1; clone_size: many; j_call: TRBJ2-1; cdr3_nt: TGCGCCAGCGGGATACAGGGGGCCGAGTACAATGAGCAGTTCTTC; cdr3_aa: CASGIQGAEYNEQFF
v_call: TRBV20-1; d_call: .; clone_size: .; j_call: TRBJ2-1; cdr3_nt: TGCAGTGCTAGAGTCCCGGGAACGAGGAATGAGCAGTTCTTC; cdr3_aa: CSARVPGTRNEQFF
v_call: TRBV6-5; d_call: TRBD1; clone_size: few; j_call: TRBJ2-3; cdr3_nt: TGTGCCAGCAGTTATGGACAGGGGACAGATACGCAGTATTTT; cdr3_aa: CASSYGQGTDTQYF
v_call: TRBV5-1; d_call: TRBD2; clone_size: many; j_call: TRBJ2-1; cdr3_nt: TGCGCCAGCAGCCGTGGACTAGCGGGGTACAATGAGCAGTTCTTC; cdr3_aa: CASSRGLAGYNEQFF
v_call: TRBV6-5; d_call: TRBD1; clone_size: .; j_call: TRBJ1-1; cdr3_nt: TGTGCCAGCAGCTTAGCAGGACAGGGGACCACTGAAGCTTTCTTT; cdr3_aa: CASSLAGQGTTEAFF
v_call: TRBV18; d_call: TRBD1; clone_size: .; j_call: TRBJ2-5; cdr3_nt: TGTGCCAGCTCACCATCCTTGACAGGGTCCCAAGAGACCCAGTACTTC; cdr3_aa: CASSPSLTGSQETQYF
v_call: TRBV5-1; d_call: .; clone_size: .; j_call: TRBJ1-1; cdr3_nt: TGCGCCAGCAGCCGGGACGCCGGGAACGCTGAAGCTTTCTTT; cdr3_aa: CASSRDAGNAEAFF
v_call: TRBV18; d_call: .; clone_size: few; j_call: TRBJ1-6; cdr3_nt: TGTGCCAGCTCACTTAGCAGCAGCTCCTATAATTCACCCCTCCACTTT; cdr3_aa: CASSLSSSSYNSPLHF
v_call: TRBV6-6; d_call: .; clone_size: few; j_call: TRBJ2-1; cdr3_nt: TGTGCCAGCAGCCCCCCGTTCCATGAGCAGTTCTTC; cdr3_aa: CASSPPFHEQFF
v_call: TRBV10-3; d_call: .; clone_size: many; j_call: TRBJ2-1; cdr3_nt: TGTGCCACACATCAGGGGACTTCCTACAATGAGCAGTTCTTC; cdr3_aa: CATHQGTSYNEQFF
v_call: TRBV20-1; d_call: .; clone_size: .; j_call: TRBJ2-6; cdr3_nt: TGCAGTGCTTTCTCAGGGTCAGGGGCCAACGTCCTGACTTTC; cdr3_aa: CSAFSGSGANVLTF
v_call: TRBV28; d_call: TRBD1; clone_size: many; j_call: TRBJ1-1; cdr3_nt: TGTGCCAGCAGTCCTCACGGGACAGGGGCCCCGTGGGTCGCTTTCTTT; cdr3_aa: CASSPHGTGAPWVAFF
v_call: TRBV18; d_call: TRBD1; clone_size: .; j_call: TRBJ2-7; cdr3_nt: TGTGCCAGCTCACCACTAGGGGACAGAATTTACGAGCAGTACTTC; cdr3_aa: CASSPLGDRIYEQYF
v_call: TRBV11-1; d_call: TRBD1; clone_size: few; j_call: TRBJ2-7; cdr3_nt: TGTGCCAGCGGCACAAGGACAGGCTCCTACGAGCAGTACTTC; cdr3_aa: CASGTRTGSYEQYF
v_call: TRBV7-2; d_call: .; clone_size: .; j_call: TRBJ1-1; cdr3_nt: TGTGCCAGCAGCTACAGGGACCTGAACACTGAAGCTTTCTTT; cdr3_aa: CASSYRDLNTEAFF
v_call: TRBV12-5; d_call: TRBD2; clone_size: many; j_call: TRBJ2-2; cdr3_nt: TGTGCTAGTGGCCTCTTTAATAGCGGGAGTATCTCCGGGGAGCTGTTTTTT; cdr3_aa: CASGLFNSGSISGELFF
v_call: TRBV6-2/TRBV6-3; d_call: TRBD2; clone_size: once; j_call: TRBJ2-7; cdr3_nt: TGTGCCAGCAGCCCCTCCCGGCGGGGGGGAATCGAGCAGTACTTC; cdr3_aa: CASSPSRRGGIEQYF
v_call: TRBV6-2/TRBV6-3; d_call: .; clone_size: .; j_call: TRBJ2-5; cdr3_nt: TGTGCCAGCAGGAAAAATAGGGCGGTTGGACAAGAGACCCAGTACTTC; cdr3_aa: CASRKNRAVGQETQYF
v_call: TRBV4-2; d_call: .; clone_size: .; j_call: TRBJ2-3; cdr3_nt: TGTGCCAGCAGCCGAGTCGGCCAGGGGAGCACAGATACGCAGTATTTT; cdr3_aa: CASSRVGQGSTDTQYF
v_call: TRBV7-9; d_call: .; clone_size: many; j_call: TRBJ2-1; cdr3_nt: TGTGCCAGCAGCCCAAAGGCTGGTCACGAGCAGTTCTTC; cdr3_aa: CASSPKAGHEQFF
v_call: TRBV15; d_call: TRBD2; clone_size: .; j_call: TRBJ2-3; cdr3_nt: TGTGCCACCAGCAGGGCGGGGGGTAGCGGGAGAGATACGCAGTATTTT; cdr3_aa: CATSRAGGSGRDTQYF
v_call: TRBV6-1; d_call: TRBD1; clone_size: .; j_call: TRBJ2-7; cdr3_nt: TGTGCCAGCAGTGGCCCGGGGGCAGGGGGCGCGCGCTCTCATTACGAGCAGTACTTC; cdr3_aa: CASSGPGAGGARSHYEQYF
v_call: TRBV25-1; d_call: .; clone_size: once; j_call: TRBJ1-2; cdr3_nt: TGTGCCAGCAGTGGATCAACCCCGGGGGGTTATATCGCTGGCTACACCTTC; cdr3_aa: CASSGSTPGGYIAGYTF
v_call: TRBV10-3; d_call: TRBD1; clone_size: few; j_call: TRBJ1-2; cdr3_nt: TGTGCCATCAGTGAGGGCAGACAGGGATTTACTAACTATGGCTACACCTTC; cdr3_aa: CAISEGRQGFTNYGYTF
v_call: TRBV27; d_call: .; clone_size: many; j_call: TRBJ1-1; cdr3_nt: .; cdr3_aa: CASSTSGGGVPFF
v_call: TRBV6-2/TRBV6-3; d_call: TRBD1; clone_size: few; j_call: TRBJ1-1; cdr3_nt: TGTGCCAGCAGTTATGACAGGGGGCGCCTCGACACTGAAGCTTTCTTT; cdr3_aa: CASSYDRGRLDTEAFF